Listed here is a single T cell receptor (beta chain). The antigen remains unidentified. The data were produced by immunoSEQ multiplex PCR, yet TCRdb's version contains in-frame clones alone and is incomplete. The top ten hold about 13% of the sample, which has tens of thousands of clones, approximately 88% seen once. The data derive from a study of OX40 agonist ivuxolimab in advanced cancers. Across the whole study: Patients were dosed with the agonistic anti-OX40 (CD134) antibody ivuxolimab. The study gave patients intravenous ivuxolimab at 0.01 to 10 mg/kg every 2 weeks.

Study-level results: Patients with a partial response at 0.1-3.0 mg/kg had among the lowest clonal expansion. Specificity for antigen went undetermined in the expanded peripheral T cells.

The material was CD4+ or CD8+ T cells sorted from blood, obtained in a trial of the OX40 agonist ivuxolimab. The receptor was isolated from an adult with an advanced solid tumor such as melanoma, head and neck, liver or kidney cancer.

In DNA, the CDR3 is TGTGCCTGGAGTGTTGGGCTAGCGGGAGACACAGATACGCAGTATTTT. It is translated as CAWSVGLAGDTDTQYF. V is TRBV30 and J is TRBJ2-3; 10 nucleotides agree with TRBD2. The CDR3 contains 16 residues. CDR1 and CDR2 from the germline V gene are GTSNPN and SVGIG (reference sequence). V was pared by 0 bases and J by 2 bases, with 5 bases of the junction left unmatched.